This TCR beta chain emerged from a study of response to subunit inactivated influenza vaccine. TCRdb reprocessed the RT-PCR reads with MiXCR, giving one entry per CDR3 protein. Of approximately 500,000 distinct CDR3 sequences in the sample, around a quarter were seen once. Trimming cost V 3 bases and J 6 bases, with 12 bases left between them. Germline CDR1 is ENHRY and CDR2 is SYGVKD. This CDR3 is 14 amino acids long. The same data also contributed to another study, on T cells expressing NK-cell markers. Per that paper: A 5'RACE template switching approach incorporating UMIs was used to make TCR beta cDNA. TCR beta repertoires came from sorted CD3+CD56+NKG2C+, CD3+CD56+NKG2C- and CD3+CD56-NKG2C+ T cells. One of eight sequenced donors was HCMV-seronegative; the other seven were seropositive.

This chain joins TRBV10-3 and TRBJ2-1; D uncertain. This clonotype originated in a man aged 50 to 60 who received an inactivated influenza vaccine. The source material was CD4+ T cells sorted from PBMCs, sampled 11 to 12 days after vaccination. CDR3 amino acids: CAISEGNMGNEQFF. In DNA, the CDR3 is TGTGCCATCAGTGAAGGTAATATGGGCAATGAGCAGTTCTTC.